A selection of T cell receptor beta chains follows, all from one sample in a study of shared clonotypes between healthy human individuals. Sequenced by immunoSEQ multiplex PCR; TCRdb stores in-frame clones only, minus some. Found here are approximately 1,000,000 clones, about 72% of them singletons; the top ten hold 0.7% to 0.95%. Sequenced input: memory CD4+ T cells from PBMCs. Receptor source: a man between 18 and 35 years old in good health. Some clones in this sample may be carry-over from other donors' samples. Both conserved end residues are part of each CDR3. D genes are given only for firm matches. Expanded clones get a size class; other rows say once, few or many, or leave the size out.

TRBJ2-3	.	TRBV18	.	CASSPQSANTQYF	TGTGCCAGCTCACCGCAGTCTGCGAATACGCAGTATTTT
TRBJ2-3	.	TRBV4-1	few	CASSQASDTQYF	TGCGCCAGCAGCCAGGCCAGTGATACGCAGTATTTT
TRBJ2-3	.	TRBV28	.	CASSPLGGDTQYF	TGTGCCAGCAGTCCCCTGGGCGGAGATACGCAGTATTTT
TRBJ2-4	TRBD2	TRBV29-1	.	CSVAGVGRGAKNIQYF	TGCAGCGTCGCGGGAGTAGGGCGCGGGGCCAAAAACATTCAGTACTTC
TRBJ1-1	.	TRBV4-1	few	CASSQLTENTEAFF	TGCGCCAGCAGCCAATTAACAGAGAACACTGAAGCTTTCTTT
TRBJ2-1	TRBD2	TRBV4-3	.	CASSQDWLAGGNEQFF	TGCGCCAGCAGCCAAGATTGGCTAGCGGGAGGGAATGAGCAGTTCTTC
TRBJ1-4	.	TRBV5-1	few	CASSRTLDNEKLFF	TGCGCCAGCAGCCGGACCTTGGATAATGAAAAACTGTTTTTT
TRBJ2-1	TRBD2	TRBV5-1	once	CASSWGLAGGYNEQFF	TGCGCCAGCAGCTGGGGCCTAGCGGGGGGATACAATGAGCAGTTCTTC
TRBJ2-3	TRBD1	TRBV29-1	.	CSVRQGANTDTQYF	TGCAGCGTGCGACAGGGGGCGAATACAGATACGCAGTATTTT
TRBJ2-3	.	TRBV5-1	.	CASSFGRGNKDTQYF	TGCGCCAGCAGCTTTGGTCGGGGGAACAAGGATACGCAGTATTTT
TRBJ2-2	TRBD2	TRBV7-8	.	CASSLVGLAETPGELFF	TGTGCCAGCAGCTTAGTGGGACTAGCGGAAACCCCCGGGGAGCTGTTTTTT
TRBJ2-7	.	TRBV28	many	CASSSTSRVEQYF	TGTGCCAGCAGCTCTACTAGTAGGGTTGAGCAGTACTTC
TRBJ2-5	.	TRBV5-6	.	CASSFRLGPCETQYF	TGTGCCAGCAGCTTCAGACTAGGGCCCTGTGAGACCCAGTACTTC
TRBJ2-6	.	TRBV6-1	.	CASSSGFNVLTF	TGTGCCAGCAGTTCCGGGTTCAACGTCCTGACTTTC
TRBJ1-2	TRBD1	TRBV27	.	CASSFKPTGVGGYTF	TGTGCCAGCAGTTTTAAGCCAACAGGGGTGGGTGGCTACACCTTC
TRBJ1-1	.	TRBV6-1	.	CASRSGQLNTEAFF	TGTGCCAGCAGATCGGGACAACTGAACACTGAAGCTTTCTTT
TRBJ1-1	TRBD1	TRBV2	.	CASSGQGSMNTEAFF	TGTGCCAGCAGCGGACAGGGATCTATGAACACTGAAGCTTTCTTT